A single T cell receptor (beta chain) is shown here with its context. The antigen is undetermined. CDR1 is DFQATT, CDR2 SNEGSKA, per germline (reference sequence). The length of the CDR3 is 14 residues. Three rounds of nested PCR, following a modified ARM-PCR protocol, produced the TCRbeta library. TCRdb recomputed calls from the multiplex PCR reads with MiXCR, one row per CDR3 protein. The sample has more than 90,000 distinct CDR3 sequences, 65% to 75% seen once; the top ten hold about a sixth. The template was RNA from unsorted bulk tissue. This sample is part of a study of tumor and adjacent non-tumor tissue in lung cancer. In the study overall: The cohort had under 15 adenocarcinoma, a couple of squamous cell and 1 small cell patients. On average, productive TCRbeta reads reached roughly 3.9 million per sample.

Study-wide results and caveats: Tumor repertoires had a smaller top 100 clone share than normal lung. Significantly higher TCR diversity was found in tumor than normal lung.

What was sequenced was lung tumor tissue. This chain uses TRBV20-1 with TRBJ2-2, with D unclear. The TCR originated in a man between 60 and 75 years old with non-small cell lung cancer. CDR3 amino acids: CTAQIGLNTGELFF. The CDR3 nucleotides are TGCACTGCACAAATCGGGCTCAACACCGGGGAGCTGTTTTTT.